What follows is one TCR beta chain and its context. One junction end does not reproduce the germline sequence, and a read error may be involved. Sequencing was performed with immunoSEQ multiplex PCR; in TCRdb, only in-frame clones are kept and a portion is missing. Here the sample spans about 25,000 clones, under 95% being singletons. Time point in this sample: newly diagnosed, previously untreated cHL patient sample. Magnetic negative selection of thawed PBMCs was the method by which CD4+ T cells were purified. The germline gives CDR1 LNHNV, CDR2 YYDKDF (reference sequence). The CDR3 sequence is 15 residues long. These data come from a study of PD-1 blockade in classical Hodgkin lymphoma.

This chain links TRBV15 with TRBJ1-2, with 11 bases fitting TRBD1. The specimen was CD4+ T cells from blood. The sequence was obtained from a human donor with classical Hodgkin lymphoma. CDR3 protein: CAIAVYRTGGVKASF. The CDR3 DNA sequence: TGTGCCATCGCCGTGTATCGGACAGGGGGCGTTAAGGCCTCCTTC.